This is a list of T cell receptor beta chains from one sample in a study of OX40 agonist ivuxolimab in advanced cancers. The assay was immunoSEQ multiplex PCR, and TCRdb's table has in-frame clones only and misses some. The table includes under 95,000 clones, roughly 86% detected once. Source: CD4+ or CD8+ T cells sorted from blood, taken in a trial of the OX40 agonist ivuxolimab. These receptors originate from an adult with an advanced solid tumor such as melanoma, head and neck, liver or kidney cancer. CDR3s include the opening cysteine and the closing phenylalanine or tryptophan. Each record gives: D gene, clone size, V gene, J gene, CDR3 length, CDR3 DNA, CDR3 protein. A D gene is named only where the DNA matches it firmly. The size field is filled for only some rows; it gives once, few, many or a size class.

D gene: TRBD1; clone size: .; V gene: TRBV6-1; J gene: TRBJ1-2; CDR3 length: 18; CDR3 DNA: TGTGCCAGCAGTGACGCCCTTCGGGGGACAGGGGGAGTCTATGGCTACACCTTC; CDR3 protein: CASSDALRGTGGVYGYTF
D gene: TRBD1; clone size: .; V gene: TRBV6-5; J gene: TRBJ2-7; CDR3 length: 13; CDR3 DNA: TGTGCCAGCAGCGACAGGGGGAATTACGAGCAGTACTTC; CDR3 protein: CASSDRGNYEQYF
D gene: .; clone size: .; V gene: TRBV6-1; J gene: TRBJ2-5; CDR3 length: 16; CDR3 DNA: TGTGCCAGCAGTGAAAGTATTAGCGCGGTGAAAGAGACCCAGTACTTC; CDR3 protein: CASSESISAVKETQYF
D gene: .; clone size: .; V gene: TRBV9; J gene: TRBJ2-4; CDR3 length: 19; CDR3 DNA: TGTGCCAGCAGCGCTGATGGAGGGAGGGGGATCCCTGCCAAAAACATTCAGTACTTC; CDR3 protein: CASSADGGRGIPAKNIQYF
D gene: .; clone size: .; V gene: TRBV7-7; J gene: TRBJ2-5; CDR3 length: 13; CDR3 DNA: TGTGCTAGCAGCCTTGGGACCGAAGAGACCCAGTACTTC; CDR3 protein: CASSLGTEETQYF
D gene: TRBD1; clone size: .; V gene: TRBV6-6; J gene: TRBJ1-6; CDR3 length: 15; CDR3 DNA: TGTGCCAGCAGCAAACCGGGACAGGGGAGGTCATCCCTCCACTTT; CDR3 protein: CASSKPGQGRSSLHF
D gene: .; clone size: .; V gene: TRBV23-1; J gene: TRBJ2-7; CDR3 length: 11; CDR3 DNA: TGCGCCAGCAGTCCTTCTACGAAGCAGTACTTC; CDR3 protein: CASSPSTKQYF
D gene: .; clone size: .; V gene: TRBV5-1; J gene: TRBJ2-5; CDR3 length: 15; CDR3 DNA: TGCGCCAGCAGCCACACAGGCGGGGACCAAGAGACCCAGTACTTC; CDR3 protein: CASSHTGGDQETQYF
D gene: TRBD1; clone size: .; V gene: TRBV9; J gene: TRBJ2-7; CDR3 length: 18; CDR3 DNA: TGTGCCAGCAGCGTAGGTGCAGGGGGCATTATTACTACCTACGAGCAGTACTTC; CDR3 protein: CASSVGAGGIITTYEQYF
D gene: .; clone size: .; V gene: TRBV5-6; J gene: TRBJ1-3; CDR3 length: 14; CDR3 DNA: TGTGCCAGCAGCTTGTTTTCGGGGGGAAACACCATATATTTT; CDR3 protein: CASSLFSGGNTIYF
D gene: TRBD2; clone size: once; V gene: TRBV11-3; J gene: TRBJ2-1; CDR3 length: 15; CDR3 DNA: TGTGCCAGCAGCCCGGGAGGGCCTAGCTACAATGAGCAGTTCTTC; CDR3 protein: CASSPGGPSYNEQFF
D gene: .; clone size: .; V gene: TRBV11-3; J gene: TRBJ2-1; CDR3 length: 15; CDR3 DNA: TGTGCCAGCAGCTTCGCCGGAACCTCCTACAATGAGCAGTTCTTC; CDR3 protein: CASSFAGTSYNEQFF
D gene: .; clone size: .; V gene: TRBV4-2; J gene: TRBJ1-3; CDR3 length: 17; CDR3 DNA: TGTGCCAGCAGCCAAGATTCGGGGGGACCAAGTGGAAACACCATATATTTT; CDR3 protein: CASSQDSGGPSGNTIYF
D gene: .; clone size: .; V gene: TRBV10-3; J gene: TRBJ1-1; CDR3 length: 13; CDR3 DNA: TGTGCCATCAGTTCCGGGGGGAACACTGAAGCTTTCTTT; CDR3 protein: CAISSGGNTEAFF
D gene: .; clone size: .; V gene: TRBV5-6; J gene: TRBJ1-1; CDR3 length: 15; CDR3 DNA: TGTGCCAGCTACAATCGGGGCAGGGCGAACACTGAAGCTTTCTTT; CDR3 protein: CASYNRGRANTEAFF
D gene: TRBD1; clone size: .; V gene: TRBV18; J gene: TRBJ2-2; CDR3 length: 16; CDR3 DNA: TGTGCCAGCTCACCTATGGACAGGGCTCGGGTCGGGGAGCTGTTTTTT; CDR3 protein: CASSPMDRARVGELFF
D gene: .; clone size: .; V gene: TRBV18; J gene: TRBJ1-1; CDR3 length: 15; CDR3 DNA: TGTGCCAGCCGAGGCATGGTGGCCAGTAGGACTGAAGCTTTCTTT; CDR3 protein: CASRGMVASRTEAFF
D gene: .; clone size: .; V gene: TRBV27; J gene: TRBJ1-4; CDR3 length: 15; CDR3 DNA: TGTGCCAGCAGTGCCCGTGGCCAAGACAATGAAAAACTGTTTTTT; CDR3 protein: CASSARGQDNEKLFF
D gene: .; clone size: once; V gene: TRBV28; J gene: TRBJ2-1; CDR3 length: 14; CDR3 DNA: TGTGCCAGCCTCGGACAGCCCTCCTACAATGAGCAGTTCTTC; CDR3 protein: CASLGQPSYNEQFF
D gene: TRBD1; clone size: .; V gene: TRBV5-1; J gene: TRBJ2-1; CDR3 length: 17; CDR3 DNA: TGCGCCAGCAGCAAGGGGTCCACCGGGACAGGATACAATGAGCAGTTCTTC; CDR3 protein: CASSKGSTGTGYNEQFF
D gene: TRBD2; clone size: .; V gene: TRBV7-2; J gene: TRBJ2-3; CDR3 length: 16; CDR3 DNA: TGTGCCAGCAGCCCCGGACTAGCCACCGGCACAGATACGCAGTATTTT; CDR3 protein: CASSPGLATGTDTQYF
D gene: TRBD1; clone size: few; V gene: TRBV30; J gene: TRBJ1-5; CDR3 length: 13; CDR3 DNA: TGTGCCTGGGATATTACAGGGGGACAGCCCCAGCATTTT; CDR3 protein: CAWDITGGQPQHF
D gene: TRBD2; clone size: .; V gene: TRBV19; J gene: TRBJ2-3; CDR3 length: 17; CDR3 DNA: TGTGCCAGTAGTATTGCCCTAGCGGGGTATAGCACAGATACGCAGTATTTT; CDR3 protein: CASSIALAGYSTDTQYF
D gene: .; clone size: .; V gene: TRBV7-3; J gene: TRBJ2-7; CDR3 length: 15; CDR3 DNA: TGTGCCAGCAGCTTCCGGGACTTACAACACTACGAGCAGTACTTC; CDR3 protein: CASSFRDLQHYEQYF
D gene: .; clone size: .; V gene: TRBV4-1; J gene: TRBJ2-2; CDR3 length: 13; CDR3 DNA: TGCGCCAGCAGACTCGCTGGGGCCGGGGAGCTGTTTTTT; CDR3 protein: CASRLAGAGELFF
D gene: .; clone size: few; V gene: TRBV11-1; J gene: TRBJ1-1; CDR3 length: 17; CDR3 DNA: TGTGCCAGCAGCCTGGACAGACACCAATTACCGAACACTGAAGCTTTCTTT; CDR3 protein: CASSLDRHQLPNTEAFF
D gene: TRBD1; clone size: few; V gene: TRBV9; J gene: TRBJ2-1; CDR3 length: 14; CDR3 DNA: TGTGCCAGCAGCGTCGACAGGGGGCGGGATGAGCAGTTCTTC; CDR3 protein: CASSVDRGRDEQFF
D gene: .; clone size: .; V gene: TRBV7-2; J gene: TRBJ2-7; CDR3 length: 15; CDR3 DNA: TGTGCCAGCAGCTTAGAACCAGGGCAGGCCTACGAGCAGTACTTC; CDR3 protein: CASSLEPGQAYEQYF
D gene: .; clone size: .; V gene: TRBV7-9; J gene: TRBJ1-2; CDR3 length: 13; CDR3 DNA: TGTGCCAGCACCGATCAGGGAATGGATGGCTACACCTTC; CDR3 protein: CASTDQGMDGYTF
D gene: .; clone size: .; V gene: TRBV10-3; J gene: TRBJ2-3; CDR3 length: 17; CDR3 DNA: TGTGCCATCAGAAACCCGGGGGACGGGGGAGGCACAGATACGCAGTATTTT; CDR3 protein: CAIRNPGDGGGTDTQYF
D gene: .; clone size: .; V gene: TRBV7-9; J gene: TRBJ1-2; CDR3 length: 14; CDR3 DNA: TGTGCCAGCAGCTCTCCCGTTAGACACTATGGCTACACCTTC; CDR3 protein: CASSSPVRHYGYTF
D gene: .; clone size: .; V gene: TRBV27; J gene: TRBJ1-3; CDR3 length: 14; CDR3 DNA: TGTGCCAGCAGTTTACAGGGGTCTGGAAACACCATATATTTT; CDR3 protein: CASSLQGSGNTIYF
D gene: TRBD2; clone size: .; V gene: TRBV5-5; J gene: TRBJ2-7; CDR3 length: 16; CDR3 DNA: TGTGCCAGCAGCTTATCGACTAGCGGGGGTGTGTACGAGCAGTACTTC; CDR3 protein: CASSLSTSGGVYEQYF
D gene: TRBD1; clone size: .; V gene: TRBV9; J gene: TRBJ2-7; CDR3 length: 15; CDR3 DNA: TGTGCCAGCAGCCCACGACAGGGGGTGACCTACGAGCAGTACTTC; CDR3 protein: CASSPRQGVTYEQYF
D gene: TRBD2; clone size: .; V gene: TRBV7-9; J gene: TRBJ2-1; CDR3 length: 16; CDR3 DNA: TGTGCCAGCAGCTTAGGGGCTAGCGGGGCTTACAATGAGCAGTTCTTC; CDR3 protein: CASSLGASGAYNEQFF
D gene: .; clone size: .; V gene: TRBV5-1; J gene: TRBJ1-1; CDR3 length: 14; CDR3 DNA: TGCGCCAGCAGCCCGGACAGACCCAACACTGAAGCTTTCTTT; CDR3 protein: CASSPDRPNTEAFF
D gene: TRBD1; clone size: .; V gene: TRBV27; J gene: TRBJ2-7; CDR3 length: 15; CDR3 DNA: TGTGCCAGCAGCCCAAGGAGGCAGGGGGCTTACGAGCAGTACTTC; CDR3 protein: CASSPRRQGAYEQYF
D gene: TRBD1; clone size: .; V gene: TRBV6-1; J gene: TRBJ1-5; CDR3 length: 14; CDR3 DNA: TGTGCCAGCAGTGAAGGGACAGGCGGTCGTCCCCAGCATTTT; CDR3 protein: CASSEGTGGRPQHF
D gene: .; clone size: once; V gene: TRBV5-1; J gene: TRBJ1-2; CDR3 length: 14; CDR3 DNA: TGCGCCAGCAGCTTGGGTGTGGCCCCAGCCCTGATTACCTTC; CDR3 protein: CASSLGVAPALITF
D gene: .; clone size: few; V gene: TRBV5-1; J gene: TRBJ2-3; CDR3 length: 14; CDR3 DNA: TGCGCCAGCAGCTCCCGCAGCGGAATAGATACGCAGTATTTT; CDR3 protein: CASSSRSGIDTQYF
D gene: .; clone size: .; V gene: TRBV5-1; J gene: TRBJ2-5; CDR3 length: 14; CDR3 DNA: TGCGCCAGCAGCTTGGGTACTAGCAAAGGGACCCAGTACTTC; CDR3 protein: CASSLGTSKGTQYF
D gene: TRBD2; clone size: .; V gene: TRBV2; J gene: TRBJ2-7; CDR3 length: 18; CDR3 DNA: TGTGCCAGCAGTGAAGCGCTTCCGCGGCGGGAGCTTTCCTACGAGCAGTACTTC; CDR3 protein: CASSEALPRRELSYEQYF
D gene: TRBD1; clone size: few; V gene: TRBV30; J gene: TRBJ1-5; CDR3 length: 15; CDR3 DNA: TGTGCCTGGAGTTCAGACAGGGGAGAGAATCAGCCCCAGCATTTT; CDR3 protein: CAWSSDRGENQPQHF
D gene: .; clone size: .; V gene: TRBV30; J gene: TRBJ1-5; CDR3 length: 13; CDR3 DNA: TGTGCCTGGAGTGTACGTGACGATCAGCCCCAGCATTTT; CDR3 protein: CAWSVRDDQPQHF
D gene: TRBD1; clone size: .; V gene: TRBV5-4; J gene: TRBJ1-4; CDR3 length: 15; CDR3 DNA: TGTGCCAGCAGCTTGCCGGGACAGTCTAATGAAAAACTGTTTTTT; CDR3 protein: CASSLPGQSNEKLFF
D gene: TRBD1; clone size: .; V gene: TRBV27; J gene: TRBJ2-2; CDR3 length: 14; CDR3 DNA: TGTGCCAGCAGGGCGGGACAGGACTACGGGGAGCTGTTTTTT; CDR3 protein: CASRAGQDYGELFF
D gene: .; clone size: .; V gene: TRBV9; J gene: TRBJ1-6; CDR3 length: 13; CDR3 DNA: TGTGCCAGCAGCCCCCAGAGTTATTCACCCCTCCACTTT; CDR3 protein: CASSPQSYSPLHF
D gene: TRBD1; clone size: .; V gene: TRBV19; J gene: TRBJ1-2; CDR3 length: 13; CDR3 DNA: TGTGCCAGTATGGGGGGACAGGTATATGGCTACACCTTC; CDR3 protein: CASMGGQVYGYTF
D gene: .; clone size: .; V gene: TRBV7-2; J gene: TRBJ2-6; CDR3 length: 17; CDR3 DNA: TGTGCCAGCAGCTTAGACCCACAGGGAGCTGGGGCCAACGTCCTGACTTTC; CDR3 protein: CASSLDPQGAGANVLTF
D gene: .; clone size: .; V gene: TRBV29-1; J gene: TRBJ1-1; CDR3 length: 13; CDR3 DNA: TGCAGCGTTGAAGAGCCTCCGAACACTGAAGCTTTCTTT; CDR3 protein: CSVEEPPNTEAFF
D gene: TRBD1; clone size: once; V gene: TRBV7-3; J gene: TRBJ2-7; CDR3 length: 15; CDR3 DNA: TGTGCCAGCAGCCCGAGTGGGGACAGCTCCTACGAGCAGTACTTC; CDR3 protein: CASSPSGDSSYEQYF
D gene: .; clone size: .; V gene: TRBV6-5; J gene: TRBJ2-1; CDR3 length: 11; CDR3 DNA: TGTGCCAGCACCCGGGGGGCTGAGCAGTTCTTC; CDR3 protein: CASTRGAEQFF
D gene: TRBD1; clone size: .; V gene: TRBV5-1; J gene: TRBJ2-7; CDR3 length: 18; CDR3 DNA: TGCGCCAGCAGCACCGCGCTGACAGGGGGCGTCCCCTCCTACGAGCAGTACTTC; CDR3 protein: CASSTALTGGVPSYEQYF
D gene: .; clone size: .; V gene: TRBV27; J gene: TRBJ1-1; CDR3 length: 13; CDR3 DNA: TGTGCCAGCAGTTTTATCAGGGAAACTGAAGCTTTCTTT; CDR3 protein: CASSFIRETEAFF
D gene: .; clone size: .; V gene: TRBV2; J gene: TRBJ1-5; CDR3 length: 12; CDR3 DNA: TGTGCCAGCAGTGTGGACAATCAGCCCCAGCATTTT; CDR3 protein: CASSVDNQPQHF
D gene: .; clone size: .; V gene: TRBV7-2; J gene: TRBJ1-3; CDR3 length: 14; CDR3 DNA: TGTGCCAGCAGCGTTACAGGGCGCGGAAACACCATATATTTT; CDR3 protein: CASSVTGRGNTIYF
D gene: .; clone size: .; V gene: TRBV7-6; J gene: TRBJ2-7; CDR3 length: 15; CDR3 DNA: TGTGCCAGCAGCTCCTCCGGACAGTCATTTTACGAGCAGTACTTC; CDR3 protein: CASSSSGQSFYEQYF
D gene: TRBD1; clone size: .; V gene: TRBV13; J gene: TRBJ1-1; CDR3 length: 19; CDR3 DNA: TGTGCCAGCAGCTTCTTCCCTAGGGGAGGGGGCGCGAAGTACACTGAAGCTTTCTTT; CDR3 protein: CASSFFPRGGGAKYTEAFF
D gene: TRBD1; clone size: .; V gene: TRBV19; J gene: TRBJ2-1; CDR3 length: 17; CDR3 DNA: TGTGCCACCAACCGGGACAGGGGGAAAATCGGGTACAATGAGCAGTTCTTC; CDR3 protein: CATNRDRGKIGYNEQFF